Following are 13 T cell receptor beta chains from one sample sequenced in a study of PD-L1 blockade in urothelial cancer. The table came from immunoSEQ multiplex PCR; TCRdb's copy has only in-frame clones and leaves some out. This table holds about 76,000 clones, approximately 80% found once. This material consisted of PBMCs, taken around atezolizumab (anti-PD-L1) treatment. All receptors come from a man in his 70s with urothelial cancer.

This chain uses TRBV15 with TRBJ1-1; perhaps TRBD1 as D (6 bases). This CDR3 region has 15 residues. Looked up from germline, CDR1 is LNHNV and CDR2 is YYDKDF (reference sequence). V lost 5 bases and J 3 bases, leaving 16 bases between the germline ends. The CDR3: CATSPRSGAYTEAFF. The CDR3 nucleotides are TGTGCCACCAGCCCTCGTTCAGGGGCGTACACTGAAGCTTTCTTT.

The V and J genes are TRBV9 and TRBJ2-3; 8 nucleotides align to TRBD2. J was trimmed by 4 bases and V by 0 bases; bases with no gene match: 7. This CDR3 has 16 residues. The germline gives CDR1 SGDLS, CDR2 YYNGEE. CDR3 sequence (DNA): TGTGCCAGCAGCGTAGATAGCGGGGACCTATCAGATACGCAGTATTTT. Translation: CASSVDSGDLSDTQYF. Complete variable domain (other parts from reference TRBV9 and TRBJ2-3): DSGVTQTPKHLITATGQRVTLRCSPRSGDLSVYWYQQSLDQGLQFLIQYYNGEERAKGNILERFSAQQFPDLHSELNLSSLELGDSALYFCASSVDSGDLSDTQYFGPGTRLTVL.

The genes are TRBV19 and TRBJ2-4; maybe TRBD2 (6 bases). This CDR3 spans 15 amino acids. V gave up 6 bases and J gave up 3 bases, with 15 bases separating them. In germline, CDR1 is LNHDA, CDR2 SQIVND (reference sequence). CDR3 coding DNA: TGTGCCAGTAGCACGGCGGAGGGGTTCAAAAACATTCAGTACTTC. It specifies CASSTAEGFKNIQYF.

This rearrangement joins TRBV5-6 to TRBJ1-3, with a possible D match to TRBD1 (5 bases). The CDR3 runs to 16 residues. Germline V gene lookup returns CDR1 SGHDT and CDR2 YYEEEE. V shed 0 bases and J shed 0 bases, with 10 bases lying between them. The CDR3 is CASSLGQLFSGNTIYF. CDR3 bases: TGTGCCAGCAGCTTGGGACAGCTCTTCTCTGGAAACACCATATATTTT.

The genes are TRBV10-2 and TRBJ2-5; 7 bases align to TRBD2. Germline lookup yields CDR1 WSHSY and CDR2 SAAADI. V shed 6 bases, J shed 2 bases, and the junction held 6 bases outside the gene matches. CDR3 length: 14 residues. CDR3 residues: CASRIGTNQETQYF. Written as DNA, the CDR3 is TGCGCCAGCAGAATTGGGACTAATCAAGAGACCCAGTACTTC.

This clone was counted once. The chain employs TRBV18 and TRBJ2-5; D may be TRBD1 (6 bases). This CDR3 is 14 amino acids long. Per germline, CDR1 KGHSH and CDR2 LQKENI. Trimming stripped 2 bases from V and 5 bases from J, with 12 bases between. For the CDR3, the DNA is TGTGCCAGCTCACCAACGGGAAGGGGGGAGACCCAGTACTTC. Its translation is CASSPTGRGETQYF.

V is TRBV28 and J is TRBJ1-5; 7 positions match TRBD1. Germline loops: CDR1 MDHEN, CDR2 SYDVKM. The trim removed 5 bases at V and 0 bases at J, leaving 4 bases unmatched. The CDR3 runs 15 residues. CDR3 coding DNA: TGTGCCAGCAGTCCGGGACAGTATAGCAATCAGCCCCAGCATTTT. Translated: CASSPGQYSNQPQHF.

CDR3 sequence: CASTRGGRTEAFF. The CDR3 nucleotides are TGTGCCAGCACCAGAGGGGGACGCACTGAAGCTTTCTTT. The genes are TRBV6-6 and TRBJ1-1, with a possible D match to TRBD1 (6 bases). This CDR3 region has 13 residues. The germline gives CDR1 MNHNY, CDR2 SVGAGI (reference sequence). Trimming removed 7 bases at V and 4 bases at J, with 13 bases between.

The V and J genes are TRBV25-1 and TRBJ2-5; the D gene is possibly TRBD2 (6 bases). The CDR3 spans 12 residues. The germline V gene has CDR1 MGHDK and CDR2 SYGVNS. V lost 0 bases to trimming and J lost 13 bases, with 12 bases between them. The CDR3 loop reads CASSEYGRPSYF. In nucleotides, the CDR3 is TGTGCCAGCAGTGAATATGGGAGGCCTTCGTACTTC.

This clone came up a few times. The CDR3 sequence: CSAGLTSSYNEQFF. Here the CDR3 DNA reads TGCAGCGCCGGACTGACTAGCTCCTACAATGAGCAGTTCTTC. The chain links TRBV29-1 to TRBJ2-1; D may be TRBD2 (6 bases). This CDR3 is 14 amino acids long. CDR1 is SQVTM, CDR2 ANQGSEA, per germline. V lost 7 bases and J lost 0, with 13 bases in between.

The rearrangement links TRBV21-1 to TRBJ2-2; the table's D call, TRBD1, was not checked against the DNA. TRBV21-1 is a pseudogene locus. The CDR3 contains 15 residues. Here the CDR3 reads CASSKDSTDTGELFF. In nucleotides, the CDR3 is TGTGCCAGCAGCAAAGATTCGACAGACACCGGGGAGCTGTTTTTT.

V and J are TRBV10-3 and TRBJ2-7; the D gene is possibly TRBD2 (5 bases). Germline CDR1 and CDR2: ENHRY and SYGVKD. The V gene lost 8 bases and the J gene lost 4 bases, with 12 bases spanning the gap. The CDR3 is made up of 12 amino acids. For the CDR3, the DNA is TGTGCCATCCGGGGAGATAATTACGAGCAGTACTTC. Translation: CAIRGDNYEQYF.

This chain links TRBV19 with TRBJ1-1, with D hard to call. The CDR3 consists of 13 residues. From germline, CDR1 is LNHDA and CDR2 SQIVND (reference sequence). Trimming took off 6 bases at V and 0 bases at J, with 8 bases between the two ends. Written as DNA, the CDR3 is TGTGCCAGTAGCCAGATTATGAACACTGAAGCTTTCTTT. This codes for CASSQIMNTEAFF. Supplemented by reference TRBV19 and TRBJ1-1, the full variable domain reads DGGITQSPKYLFRKEGQNVTLSCEQNLNHDAMYWYRQDPGQGLRLIYYSQIVNDFQKGDIAEGYSVSREKKESFPLTVTSAQKNPTAFYLCASSQIMNTEAFFGQGTRLTVV.